These T cell receptor beta chains were read from a single sample in a study of PD-1 blockade in classical Hodgkin lymphoma. The method was immunoSEQ multiplex PCR; TCRdb's version includes in-frame clones alone and lacks a portion of them. The repertoire has about 100,000 clones, approximately 88% of them found once; the top ten carry 9.5% to 15%. The sample consisted of peripheral blood mononuclear cells (PBMCs), taken at baseline. These TCRs come from a human donor with classical Hodgkin lymphoma. Each CDR3 is given with its conserved first and last residue. The D gene is left open where the match is weak. Not all rows give a size; the values are once, few, many and, for expanded clones, a class.

cdr3_aa: CASSLLAGGEQYF; d_call: TRBD2; v_call: TRBV7-3; clone_size: .
cdr3_aa: CASSADSYGYTF; d_call: .; v_call: TRBV2; clone_size: .
cdr3_aa: CASSSTSGRPSYEQYF; d_call: TRBD2; v_call: TRBV11-1; clone_size: .
cdr3_aa: CAWSRGTSLVFF; d_call: .; v_call: TRBV30; clone_size: .
cdr3_aa: CASSQGLYTEAFF; d_call: .; v_call: TRBV14; clone_size: few
cdr3_aa: CASTPPGAGNQPQHF; d_call: .; v_call: TRBV2; clone_size: .
cdr3_aa: CASSRNRNSNQPQHF; d_call: .; v_call: TRBV19; clone_size: .
cdr3_aa: CASSLTLGGAKNIQYF; d_call: .; v_call: TRBV6-6; clone_size: .
cdr3_aa: CASSLWRGTEAFF; d_call: .; v_call: TRBV28; clone_size: .
cdr3_aa: CASSPGGGGGSGNTEAFF; d_call: .; v_call: TRBV5-1; clone_size: .
cdr3_aa: CASSYSRQGGYQPQHF; d_call: .; v_call: TRBV6-6; clone_size: once
cdr3_aa: CASSSFGTPNTEAFF; d_call: .; v_call: TRBV7-8; clone_size: .
cdr3_aa: CASSWGLISAYNEQFF; d_call: .; v_call: TRBV5-1; clone_size: .
cdr3_aa: CASSTGGGQPQHF; d_call: TRBD1; v_call: TRBV6-6; clone_size: .
cdr3_aa: CASSRVGTGVEKLFF; d_call: TRBD1; v_call: TRBV27; clone_size: .
cdr3_aa: CASSQQLVEQYF; d_call: .; v_call: TRBV7-9; clone_size: few